This T cell receptor beta chain was observed in a study of blood T cells in healthy people across ages. Drawing of peripheral blood yielded ten milliliters from each donor. The CDR3 covers 14 residues. Germline lookup yields CDR1 MDHEN and CDR2 SYDVKM. V was pared by 6 bases and J by 0 bases, with 11 bases between. A sample-barcoded 5' primer and a J-beta primer mix were used in a second PCR of about 7 to 11 cycles. Every cDNA was tagged by a template-switch adaptor with 12 random nucleotides. TCRdb re-called the 5' RACE reads with MiXCR, one entry per CDR3 protein. The data contain roughly 1.5 million distinct CDR3 sequences, approximately 43% of them singletons.

The sequence was collected from a woman between 18 and 30 years old in good health. The chain has TRBV28 and TRBJ1-1; D ambiguous. The sequenced material came from blood. CDR3 in DNA: TGTGCCAGCAGCCTTAAACAGTTGAACACTGAAGCTTTCTTT. Its translation: CASSLKQLNTEAFF.